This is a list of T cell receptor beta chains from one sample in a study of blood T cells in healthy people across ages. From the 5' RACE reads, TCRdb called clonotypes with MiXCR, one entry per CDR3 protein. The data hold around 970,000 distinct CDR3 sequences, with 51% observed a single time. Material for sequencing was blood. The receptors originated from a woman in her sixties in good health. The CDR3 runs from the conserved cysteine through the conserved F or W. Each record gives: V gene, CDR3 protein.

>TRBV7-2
CASSLMTSSGRALQETQYF
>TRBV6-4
CASRATGSTDTQYF
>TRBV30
CAWSGAILYGYTF
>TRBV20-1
CSARGHRNEKLFF
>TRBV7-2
CASRLRDSTSYEQYF
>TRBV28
CASGRGSANYGYTF
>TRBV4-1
CASSPLVRETQYF
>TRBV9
CASSVRASGIGETQYF
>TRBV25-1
CASSETGAGLYEQYF
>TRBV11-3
CASSLTSLGEQYF
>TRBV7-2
CASSLATGLKGITEAFF
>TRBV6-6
CASSSKGLAGYEQFF
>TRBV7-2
CASSFRLAGAMADTQYF
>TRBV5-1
CASSLASTGVNVLTF
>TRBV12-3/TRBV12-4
CASSFRTSAQYF
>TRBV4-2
CASSQDRGYSNQPQHF
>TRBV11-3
CASSYSGTGETQYF
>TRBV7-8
CASSPNNRANVLTF
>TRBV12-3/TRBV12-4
CASSTGVWDYEQYF
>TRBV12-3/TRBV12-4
CASSSGDFSKNIQYF